This T cell receptor beta chain emerged from a study of blood T cell repertoires in COVID-19. The wider study: COVID-19 samples from acute and convalescent phases originated in the United States, Italy and Spain. Sources were T cells, B-cell-depleted T cells, or PBMCs; the material itself was cDNA or gDNA.

Germline CDR1 SGHTA, CDR2 FQGNSA. The length of the CDR3 is 11 residues. Trimming left V 5 bases short and J 6 bases short, with 6 bases between. Some clones are missing from TCRdb's copy, which holds only in-frame ones; the method was immunoSEQ multiplex PCR. This table holds some 200,000 clones, 86% found once. The chain carries TRBV7-2 and TRBJ2-3; D call uncertain. Sequences were obtained from peripheral blood. This clonotype was sampled from an elderly woman in a cohort sampled during active or convalescent COVID-19. CDR3 region: CASSLEDTQYF. CDR3 in DNA: TGTGCCAGCAGCCTTGAGGATACGCAGTATTTT.